The sequence of this TCR beta chain was determined in a study of T cell repertoires in cytomegalovirus infection. TCRdb passed the reads through MiXCR, listing each CDR3 protein once. Seen here are 80,000 to 90,000 distinct CDR3 sequences, more than 40% observed once, and the top ten hold approximately 95%. This clonotype was detected only a few times. Its antigen is as yet unknown. V lost 5 bases and J lost 0, with 8 bases in between. The CDR3 covers 13 residues. Germline-derived CDR1 and CDR2 are SGHVS and FQNEAQ. The sequencing used CD8+ T cells from cultured PBMCs, collected from culture after CMV antigen stimulation. The chain couples TRBV7-8 to TRBJ2-7; a weak D match, TRBD1 (6 bases). The TCR was taken from a human donor in good health (CMV status not recorded). Some clones in this sample may be carry-over from other donors' samples. The CDR3 sequence is CASSPDSSYEQYF. The CDR3 DNA sequence: TGTGCCAGCAGCCCGGACAGCTCCTACGAGCAGTACTTC.